Listed here is a single T cell receptor (delta chain). The target antigen is unknown. TCRdb attributes to this sequence the protein of a much larger clone, which differs from the DNA translation at residue 12; a read error is likely, and the protein displayed is translated from the DNA. This sample stems from a study of gammadelta T cells in human blood. TCRdb re-called the RT-PCR reads using CATT. This table has 450 to 600 delta-chain clones, less than 50% appearing once. Broader study findings: Microbial exposure appeared to drive polyclonal γδ T cell expansion after birth.

The V and J ends lost 6 bases and 4 bases, in that order; junction bases with no gene match: 13. From germline, CDR1 is GEAIGNYY and CDR2 EKD. This CDR3 contains 17 residues. The sequenced sample consisted of Vgamma9Vdelta2 gamma-delta T cells from adult blood. The sequence was obtained from a human donor. The chain combines TRDV2 with TRDJ1; 13 bases map to TRDD3. The CDR3, as DNA: TGTGCCTGTCTCTCTCTACTGGGGGATACGAGTCACGATAAACTCATCTTT. It is translated as CACLSLLGDTSHDKLIF.